What follows are 20 T cell receptor beta chains derived from one specimen sequenced in a study of blood T cell repertoires in COVID-19. The protocol was immunoSEQ multiplex PCR, while the TCRdb copy is restricted to in-frame clones and leaves out a portion. This sample has about 220,000 clones, with 70% to 90% found just once. The sequencing sample was made of PBMCs or T cells enriched from blood (not recorded which). All receptors come from a woman in her 50s with acute COVID-19.

CDR3 nucleotide sequence: TGTGCCAGTAGTACCGGAGAGGAGAGAAGCAATCAGCCCCAGCATTTT. Translated: CASSTGEERSNQPQHF. The chain couples TRBV19 to TRBJ1-5; D is ambiguous. V lost 4 bases, J lost 1 base, and 14 bases lay in between. The CDR3 covers 16 residues. CDR1 LNHDA and CDR2 SQIVND come from the germline V gene (reference sequence).

The rearrangement links TRBV11-3 to TRBJ2-3; 10 bases agree with TRBD2. The CDR3 runs to 17 residues. V was pared by 1 base and J by 2 bases, with 6 bases of the junction left unmatched. CDR1 and CDR2 (germline): SGHNT, YENEEA. The CDR3 nucleotides are TGTGCCAGCAGCTTAGCCCTAGCGGGAGAGGTCACAGATACGCAGTATTTT. Protein sequence: CASSLALAGEVTDTQYF.

V is TRBV29-1 and J is TRBJ2-5; 10 bases fit TRBD2. V shed 7 bases and J 5 bases; nucleotides not matched to a gene: 10. The CDR3 is 14 residues long. Germline V gene sequence: CDR1 SQVTM, CDR2 ANQGSEA. CDR3 in DNA: TGCAGCGGGGGAGCGGGAGGGCCAGGGGAGACCCAGTACTTC. Amino acid sequence: CSGGAGGPGETQYF.

The rearrangement links TRBV19 to TRBJ2-1; D is uncertain. V shed 4 bases and J shed 0 bases, with 10 bases lying between them. This CDR3 region has 15 residues. Germline CDR1 reads LNHDA; CDR2 reads SQIVND (reference sequence). The CDR3 loop reads CASSSYRSSYNEQFF. The CDR3 region has the DNA TGTGCCAGTAGTAGCTACCGTAGCTCCTACAATGAGCAGTTCTTC.

V is TRBV7-3 and J is TRBJ1-1, with D possibly TRBD1 on 5 matching bases. CDR3 length equals 13 residues. V was cut by 4 bases and J by 8 bases, with 14 bases left in between. The germline V gene encodes CDR1 SGHTA and CDR2 FQGTGA. The CDR3 DNA is TGTGCCAGCAGCTCCCATCAGGGCACCGAAGCTTTCTTT. Residues: CASSSHQGTEAFF.

This clone was picked up one time. The chain links TRBV18 to TRBJ2-6; a possible D gene is TRBD2 (5 bases). The germline V gene encodes CDR1 KGHSH and CDR2 LQKENI. V lost 2 bases and J 4 bases, leaving 12 bases between the germline ends. The CDR3 has 16 amino acids. The CDR3 DNA reads TGTGCCAGCTCACCAAACCTCCTAGCCGGGGCCAACGTCCTGACTTTC. Translation: CASSPNLLAGANVLTF.

This clone came up many times. CDR3 sequence: CASSGQGTEAFF. CDR3 sequence (DNA): TGTGCCAGCAGCGGACAGGGCACTGAAGCTTTCTTT. The chain uses TRBV9 and TRBJ1-1; 7 bases fit TRBD1. The CDR3 sequence is 12 residues long. Germline CDR1 and CDR2: SGDLS and YYNGEE. The V segment lost 3 bases and the J segment 4 bases; nucleotides outside the gene matches: 0.

The gene calls are TRBV9 and TRBJ2-1, with TRBD2 identical over 12 bases. After removal of 4 bases from V and 5 bases from J, the junction contained 4 bases not matched to a gene. The V gene's germline CDR1 is SGDLS and CDR2 YYNGEE. This CDR3 spans 15 amino acids. The CDR3 here is CASSIRTSGNNEQFF. DNA of the CDR3: TGTGCCAGCAGCATCAGGACTAGCGGGAACAATGAGCAGTTCTTC. Drawing the rest from reference TRBV9 and TRBJ2-1, the complete variable domain is DSGVTQTPKHLITATGQRVTLRCSPRSGDLSVYWYQQSLDQGLQFLIQYYNGEERAKGNILERFSAQQFPDLHSELNLSSLELGDSALYFCASSIRTSGNNEQFFGPGTRLTVL.

V is TRBV19 and J is TRBJ2-3, with 9 positions matching TRBD1. The V gene's germline CDR1 is LNHDA and CDR2 SQIVND (reference sequence). V gave up 6 bases and J gave up 6 bases; unmatched junction bases: 7. This CDR3 has 14 residues. CDR3 in amino acids: CASRDRGTSDTQYF. For the CDR3, the DNA is TGTGCCAGTAGGGACAGGGGAACTTCCGATACGCAGTATTTT.

This chain links TRBV28 with TRBJ1-2, with 9 bases matching TRBD1. Per the germline V gene, CDR1 is MDHEN and CDR2 is SYDVKM. The V segment lost 6 bases and the J segment 5 bases; nucleotides outside the gene matches: 4. This CDR3 spans 13 amino acids. The CDR3: CASRETGGYGYTF. The CDR3, as DNA: TGTGCCAGCAGGGAGACAGGGGGATATGGCTACACCTTC.

J is TRBJ1-6 and V is TRBV12-3 or TRBV12-4, with D possibly matching TRBD1 (5 bases). The CDR3 length is 13 residues. The ends were cut back, 7 bases at V and 6 bases at J, with 10 bases in the middle. CDR3 sequence (DNA): TGTGCCAGCACGGGGACTTTTAATTCACCCCTCCACTTT. It specifies CASTGTFNSPLHF.

This sequence joins TRBV6-1 and TRBJ1-5; D is perhaps TRBD1 (6 bases). V lost 4 bases and J 0 bases, leaving 13 bases between the germline ends. The CDR3 has 16 amino acids. Germline V CDR1 and CDR2: MNHNS, SASEGT. As DNA, the CDR3 is TGTGCCAGCAGTGCAGGACAGCTATATAGCAATCAGCCCCAGCATTTT. Its translation is CASSAGQLYSNQPQHF.

The chain joins TRBV3-1 (or the pseudogene TRBV3-2) to TRBJ2-1, with a weak D call TRBD2 (6 bases). The germline gives CDR1 LGHDT, CDR2 YNNKEL (reference sequence). This CDR3 comprises 13 residues. V shed 4 bases and J shed 13 bases, with 17 bases lying between them. As DNA, the CDR3 is TGTGCCAGCAGCCCTCTGACGGAGGGGCGTCAGTTCTTC. Translating it yields CASSPLTEGRQFF.

The chain couples TRBV7-2 to TRBJ1-6; D might be TRBD1 (5 bases). The CDR3 loop spans 15 amino acids. Germline V gene lookup returns CDR1 SGHTA and CDR2 FQGNSA. Trimming took off 1 base at V and 7 bases at J, with 11 bases between the two ends. The CDR3 nucleotides read TGTGCCAGCAGCTTAGTAGGGGTCGGCAATTCACCCCTCCACTTT. Translation: CASSLVGVGNSPLHF.

The gene calls are TRBV6-2 or TRBV6-3 and TRBJ2-7; D gene ambiguous. V lost 4 bases to trimming and J lost 3 bases, with 7 bases between them. Germline-derived CDR1 and CDR2 are MNHEY and SVGEGT. The CDR3 totals 12 residues. Written as DNA, the CDR3 is TGTGCCAGCAGTTCGCGGAGCTACGAGCAGTACTTC. Protein sequence: CASSSRSYEQYF.

This clone occurred once. The chain employs TRBV18 and TRBJ2-7; the match to TRBD1 covers 11 bases. CDR3 length equals 16 residues. With 2 bases clipped from V and 3 bases from J, the junction kept 6 bases outside the gene matches. Looked up from germline, CDR1 is KGHSH and CDR2 is LQKENI. The CDR3, as DNA: TGTGCCAGCTCACCAATCGGACAGGGGGCAATCTACGAGCAGTACTTC. Protein product: CASSPIGQGAIYEQYF.

The chain carries TRBV7-2 and TRBJ1-2, with D hard to call. The germline V gene encodes CDR1 SGHTA and CDR2 FQGNSA. This CDR3 comprises 14 residues. V dropped 2 bases and J dropped 6 bases, with 13 bases sitting between them. CDR3 sequence: CASSLTLAGDGYTF. As DNA, the CDR3 is TGTGCCAGCAGCTTAACCCTCGCCGGGGATGGCTACACCTTC.

This sequence joins TRBV2 and TRBJ1-1, with 8 bases fitting TRBD1. J was trimmed by 5 bases and V by 7 bases; bases with no gene match: 6. The length of the CDR3 is 13 residues. The germline CDR1 and CDR2 sequences are SNHLY and FYNNEI. As DNA, the CDR3 is TGTGCCAGCAATTCACAGGGGGGGACTGAAGCTTTCTTT. It is translated as CASNSQGGTEAFF.

The chain joins TRBV2 to TRBJ2-5, with D possibly matching TRBD1 (6 bases). CDR1 SNHLY and CDR2 FYNNEI come from the germline V gene. The CDR3 runs 14 residues. V lost 7 bases and J 5 bases, leaving 17 bases between the germline ends. The CDR3 nucleotides are TGTGCCAGCACCCGGCTGGGGGCTGGGGAGACCCAGTACTTC. Amino acids: CASTRLGAGETQYF.

J is TRBJ2-3 and V is TRBV27; 10 bases map to TRBD1. CDR1 MNHEY and CDR2 SMNVEV come from the germline V gene (reference sequence). The CDR3 extends over 17 amino acids. V lost 6 bases, J lost 2 bases, and 11 bases stayed unmatched. CDR3 coding DNA: TGTGCCAGCAGACGCAAGACCGGGACAGGGGACACAGATACGCAGTATTTT. It is translated as CASRRKTGTGDTDTQYF.